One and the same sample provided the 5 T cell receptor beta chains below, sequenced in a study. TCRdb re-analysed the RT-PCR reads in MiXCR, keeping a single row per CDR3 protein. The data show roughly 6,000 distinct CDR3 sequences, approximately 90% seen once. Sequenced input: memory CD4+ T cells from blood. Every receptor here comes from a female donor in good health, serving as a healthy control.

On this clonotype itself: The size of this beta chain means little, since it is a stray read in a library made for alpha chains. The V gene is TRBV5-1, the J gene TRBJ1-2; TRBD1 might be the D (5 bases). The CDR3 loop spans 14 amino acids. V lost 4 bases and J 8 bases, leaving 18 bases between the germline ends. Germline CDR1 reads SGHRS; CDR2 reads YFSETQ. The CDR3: CASSPDEGWGGYTF. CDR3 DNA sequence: TGCGCCAGCAGCCCGGATGAGGGATGGGGCGGCTACACCTTC.

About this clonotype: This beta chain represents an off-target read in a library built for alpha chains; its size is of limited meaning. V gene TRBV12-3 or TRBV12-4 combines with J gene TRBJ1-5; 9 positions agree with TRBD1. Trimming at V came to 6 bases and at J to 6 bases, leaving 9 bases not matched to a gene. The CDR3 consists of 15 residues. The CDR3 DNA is TGTGCCAGCAGCAAGGGACAGGGAATGGGTCAGCCCCAGCATTTT. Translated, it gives CASSKGQGMGQPQHF.

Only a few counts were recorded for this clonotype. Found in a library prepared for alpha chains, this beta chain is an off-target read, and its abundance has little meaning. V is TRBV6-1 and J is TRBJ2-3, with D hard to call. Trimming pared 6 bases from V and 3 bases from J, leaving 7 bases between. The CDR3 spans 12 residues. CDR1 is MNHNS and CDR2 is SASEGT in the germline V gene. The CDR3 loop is CASRTATDTQYF. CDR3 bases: TGTGCCAGCAGAACAGCGACAGATACGCAGTATTTT.

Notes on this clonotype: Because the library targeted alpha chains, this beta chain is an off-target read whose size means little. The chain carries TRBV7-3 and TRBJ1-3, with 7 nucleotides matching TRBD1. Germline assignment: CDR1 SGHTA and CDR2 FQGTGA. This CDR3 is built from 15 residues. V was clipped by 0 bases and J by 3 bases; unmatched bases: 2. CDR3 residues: CASSLTGTVGNTIYF. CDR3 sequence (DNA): TGTGCCAGCAGCTTAACAGGGACAGTTGGAAACACCATATATTTT.

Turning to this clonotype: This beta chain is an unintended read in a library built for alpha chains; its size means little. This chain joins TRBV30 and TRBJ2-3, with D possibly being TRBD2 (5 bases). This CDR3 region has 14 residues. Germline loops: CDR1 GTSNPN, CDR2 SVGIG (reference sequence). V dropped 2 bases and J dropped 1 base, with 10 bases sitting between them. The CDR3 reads CAWSPAVGTDTQYF. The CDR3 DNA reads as TGTGCCTGGAGTCCAGCGGTAGGCACAGATACGCAGTATTTT.